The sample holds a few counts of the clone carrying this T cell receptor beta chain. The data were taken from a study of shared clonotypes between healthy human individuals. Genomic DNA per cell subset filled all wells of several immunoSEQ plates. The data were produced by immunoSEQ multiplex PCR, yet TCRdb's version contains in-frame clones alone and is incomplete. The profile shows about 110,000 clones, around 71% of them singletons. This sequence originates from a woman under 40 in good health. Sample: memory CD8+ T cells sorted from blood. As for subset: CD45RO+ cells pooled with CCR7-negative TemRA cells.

The CDR3 nucleotides read TGTGCCAGCAGCTCGACAGGGGGCTATGGCTACACCTTC. Translation: CASSSTGGYGYTF. V is TRBV11-3 and J is TRBJ1-2; 9 bases map to TRBD1. CDR1 SGHNT and CDR2 YENEEA come from the germline V gene. V lost 4 bases to trimming and J lost 4 bases; unmatched junction nucleotides: 1. The CDR3 covers 13 residues. The variable domain in full, completed from reference TRBV11-3 and TRBJ1-2, reads EAGVVQSPRYKIIEKKQPVAFWCNPISGHNTLYWYLQNLGQGPELLIRYENEEAVDDSQLPKDRFSAERLKGVDSTLKIQPAELGDSAVYLCASSSTGGYGYTFGSGTRLTVV.